This T cell receptor (beta chain) was captured by sequencing in a study of blood T cell repertoires in COVID-19. Here immunoSEQ multiplex PCR was the method, and the copy in TCRdb shows in-frame clones only, minus some. The repertoire includes tens of thousands of clones, approximately 88% of them detected once, and about 3% sits in the top ten. Trimming took off 6 bases at V and 0 bases at J, with 27 bases between the two ends. The germline V gene has CDR1 SNHLY and CDR2 FYNNEI. This CDR3 region has 20 residues. The receptor comes from a human donor in a cohort sampled during active COVID-19. The gene calls are TRBV2 and TRBJ2-1, with D possibly matching TRBD2 (7 bases). Sequencing was carried out using peripheral blood. The CDR3 coding sequence is TGTGCCAGCAGCTCCAGCGGAGGGGGGGCCCCCCTAAACTCCTACAATGAGCAGTTCTTC. Amino acid sequence: CASSSSGGGAPLNSYNEQFF. Full variable domain (outside the CDR3, taken from reference TRBV2 and TRBJ2-1): EPEVTQTPSHQVTQMGQEVILRCVPISNHLYFYWYRQILGQKVEFLVSFYNNEISEKSEIFDDQFSVERPDGSNFTLKIRSTKLEDSAMYFCASSSSGGGAPLNSYNEQFFGPGTRLTVL.